The 4 T cell receptor beta chains given below trace back to one sample, sequenced in a study of blood T cell repertoires in COVID-19. This table comes from immunoSEQ multiplex PCR, and its TCRdb copy is limited to in-frame clones, with some not included. Found here are about 250,000 clones, 80% to 90% of them singletons; the top ten hold approximately 3%. The sample comprised peripheral blood. The receptor source for this set is a woman aged 30 to 39 with active or convalescent COVID-19.

This clone is a singleton in its sample. The rearrangement uses TRBV3-1 (or the pseudogene TRBV3-2) and TRBJ1-4, with a weak D call TRBD1 (6 bases). V lost 0 bases to trimming and J lost 0 bases, with 14 bases between them. The germline V gene encodes CDR1 LGHDT and CDR2 YNNKEL (reference sequence). The CDR3 is 18 residues long. CDR3 loop: CASSQELGGGPTNEKLFF. As DNA, the CDR3 is TGTGCCAGCAGCCAAGAATTAGGGGGGGGGCCAACTAATGAAAAACTGTTTTTT.

Only one count was recorded for this clone. The genes are TRBV7-9 and TRBJ1-2; no reliable D call. Trimming stripped 7 bases from V and 6 bases from J, with 24 bases between. This CDR3 region has 16 residues. The V gene's germline CDR1 is SEHNR and CDR2 FQNEAQ (reference sequence). The CDR3 DNA reads TGTGCCAGCACCCCGCTCGGGAGGGTCGTGTTGGATGGCTACACCTTC. As protein: CASTPLGRVVLDGYTF.

A single count supports this clone. The chain recombines TRBV10-3 with TRBJ2-7; 8 bases are shared with TRBD2. The CDR3 is 14 residues long. V gave up 10 bases and J gave up 4 bases; unmatched junction bases: 12. CDR1 and CDR2 from the germline V gene are ENHRY and SYGVKD. This chain's CDR3 is CATAGGGYLYEQYF. CDR3 bases: TGTGCCACGGCGGGGGGAGGCTATCTATACGAGCAGTACTTC.

This clone was observed a handful of times. The chain joins TRBV12-2 to TRBJ1-3; TRBD1, the table's D call, lacks a check against the DNA. TRBV12-2 is given as a pseudogene. CDR3 size: 17 residues. CDR3 sequence (DNA): TGTGCAAGTCGCTTAGCGCGGCAGGGCGACTCTGGAAACACCATATATTTT. It codes for CASRLARQGDSGNTIYF.